This entry describes one T cell receptor (beta chain). This clone has ten or more counts. Its antigen target is currently unknown. Sequencing ends 3 residues short of the CDR3 end; the germline J gene provides the rest. Both CVID patients and healthy controls were predominantly of Caucasian heritage. From each donor, roughly 4.5 to 8.5 ml of heparinized peripheral whole blood was collected. Genomic DNA from adults with common variable immune deficiency (CVID) and from healthy adult controls was used to sequence TCRbeta CDR3 repertoires. The control group was made up of about 22 healthy adult volunteers (approximately 10 male and roughly twelve female) whose ages ranged from roughly 23 to 70 years, with a mean age of approximately 31. To isolate peripheral blood mononuclear cells, diluted blood was subjected to density centrifugation over Hypaque 1077 or Ficoll-Paque. Genomic DNA was extracted from unsorted mononuclear cells by Qiagen column purification or by a centrifugation-based method.

CDR1 and CDR2 are read off the germline V gene as KGHSH and LQKENI. V and J are trimmed by 3 bases and 4 bases, and the gene matches miss 8 bases of the junction. Taken from cysteine to phenylalanine, the CDR3 has 17 residues. Of the CDR3's DNA, 42 bases were read; they are in frame from base 1. The data belong to a study of T cell clonality in common variable immunodeficiency (dated by TCRdb to between 2015 and 2016). Study-wide findings and limitations: Increased TCRbeta clonality was found in CVID subjects compared with healthy controls (t-test p = 0.018), with the increase being most characteristic of about a third of subjects. Healthy controls shared more TCRbeta clones with each other than CVID subjects shared among themselves (p < 0.0001). Correlations of repertoire features with clinical complications were constrained by heterogeneity among patients within the CVID cohort. According to the authors, finding the cause of the higher clonality in CVID would require sequencing the repertoires of T cell subpopulations. Even though DNA input was equal, the average per sample came to some 90,000 unique sequences for controls compared with about 31,547 for CVID samples. CVID TCRbeta sequences reportedly showed fewer deletions and N-nucleotide insertions and lacked highly modified clones with 13 or more V deletions.

CVID samples and control samples contributed equivalent amounts of genomic DNA as sequencing input. For every sample, a 60 bp segment covering the rearranged TCRbeta CDR3 region was amplified and then sequenced. The immunoSEQ assay, a bias-corrected multiplex PCR combined with high-throughput sequencing, was used to amplify TCRbeta. Per the source publication's procedure: Every unique nucleotide sequence was considered a clone and was annotated with V, D and J genes, copy number and frequency. Sequences were labeled productive if in frame, and non-productive if out of frame or containing stop codons. As previously described, Shannon's entropy was used to calculate clonality. The predicted amino acid sequences of productive clones were used to derive mean CDR3 Kyte-Doolittle hydropathy. Using the R hclust function, scaled V gene usage was clustered hierarchically with Manhattan distance and complete linkage. Clone sharing by CDR3 amino acid sequence was assessed by resampling 12 repertoires per group over 100 rounds. The repertoires were searched for some 70 published EBV-specific TCRbeta sequences and a few hundred published CMV-specific TCRbeta sequences. Two CVID samples yielding fewer than 10,000 sequences were excluded from analysis, leaving over 35 CVID repertoires. Not all clones reach the TCRdb copy of this immuneACCESS table, which keeps in-frame sequences only. Checked studies attribute under half of the gap to unresolved V genes and leave the rest unexplained. V, J and clone size were drawn from that table, and D and trimming were deduced from the DNA. With tens of thousands of clones recorded, this sample contains no clone counted only once. Together, the top ten hold roughly 2.9% of the sample.

The chain was built from TRBV18 and TRBJ1-6, with 8 bases in between that match TRBD1. The TCR originated in a person aged 18 to 69 in good health. Sample: peripheral blood mononuclear cells. The CDR3 region: CASSPDRALPYNSPLHF. CDR3 bases read: TGTGCCAGCTCACCGGACAGGGCCCTACCTTATAATTCACCC.